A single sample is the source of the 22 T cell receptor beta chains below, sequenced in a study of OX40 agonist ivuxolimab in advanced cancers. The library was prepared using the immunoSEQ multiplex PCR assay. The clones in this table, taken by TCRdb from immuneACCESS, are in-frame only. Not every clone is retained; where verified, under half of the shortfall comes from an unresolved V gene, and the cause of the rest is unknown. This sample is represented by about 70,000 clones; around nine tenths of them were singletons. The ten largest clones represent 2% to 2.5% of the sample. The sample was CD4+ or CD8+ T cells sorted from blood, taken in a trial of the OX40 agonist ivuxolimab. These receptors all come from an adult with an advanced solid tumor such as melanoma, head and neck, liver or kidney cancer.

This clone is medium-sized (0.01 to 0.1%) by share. This chain's CDR3 is CASNQPGLADNEQFF. The CDR3 DNA reads as TGTGCCAGTAATCAGCCGGGACTAGCGGACAATGAGCAGTTCTTC. V and J are TRBV19 and TRBJ2-1, with 11 bases matching TRBD2. This CDR3 is built from 15 residues. CDR1 is LNHDA and CDR2 is SQIVND in the germline V gene (reference sequence). Trimming removed 7 bases from V and 5 bases from J; junction bases left unmatched: 7.

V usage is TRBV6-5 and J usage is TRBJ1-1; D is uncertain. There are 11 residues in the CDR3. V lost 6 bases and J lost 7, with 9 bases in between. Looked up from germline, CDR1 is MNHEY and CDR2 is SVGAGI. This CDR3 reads CASRQDGEAFF. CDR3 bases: TGTGCCAGCAGGCAGGATGGTGAAGCTTTCTTT.

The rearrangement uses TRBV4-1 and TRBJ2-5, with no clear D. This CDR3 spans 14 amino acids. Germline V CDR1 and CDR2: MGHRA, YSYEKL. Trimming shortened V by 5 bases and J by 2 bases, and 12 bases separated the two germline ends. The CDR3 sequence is CASSSTIGQETQYF. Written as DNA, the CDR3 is TGCGCCAGCAGCTCGACCATAGGGCAAGAGACCCAGTACTTC.

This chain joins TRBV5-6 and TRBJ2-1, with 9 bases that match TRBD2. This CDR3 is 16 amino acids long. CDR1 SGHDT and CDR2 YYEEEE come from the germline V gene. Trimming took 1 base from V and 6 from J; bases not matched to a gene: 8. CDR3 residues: CASSLLSSGVRNEQFF. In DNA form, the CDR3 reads TGTGCCAGCAGCTTGCTTTCTAGCGGGGTGCGCAATGAGCAGTTCTTC.

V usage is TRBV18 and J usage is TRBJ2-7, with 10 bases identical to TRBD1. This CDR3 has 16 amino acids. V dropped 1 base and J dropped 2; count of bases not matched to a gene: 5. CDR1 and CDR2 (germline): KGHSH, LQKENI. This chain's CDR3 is CASSPQDRGEAYEQYF. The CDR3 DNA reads TGTGCCAGCTCACCACAGGACAGGGGGGAGGCCTACGAGCAGTACTTC.

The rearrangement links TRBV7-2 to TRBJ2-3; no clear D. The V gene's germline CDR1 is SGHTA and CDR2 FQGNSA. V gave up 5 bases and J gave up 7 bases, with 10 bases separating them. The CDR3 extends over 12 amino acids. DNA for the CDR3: TGTGCCAGCAGCCCTCTAGAGAATACGCAGTATTTT. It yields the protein CASSPLENTQYF.

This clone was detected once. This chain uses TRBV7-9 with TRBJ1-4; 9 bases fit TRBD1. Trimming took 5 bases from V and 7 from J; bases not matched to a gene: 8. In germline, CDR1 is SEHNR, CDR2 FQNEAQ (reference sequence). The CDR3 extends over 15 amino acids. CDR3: CASSPLQGALEKLFF. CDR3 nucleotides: TGTGCCAGCAGCCCATTACAGGGGGCGCTTGAAAAACTGTTTTTT.

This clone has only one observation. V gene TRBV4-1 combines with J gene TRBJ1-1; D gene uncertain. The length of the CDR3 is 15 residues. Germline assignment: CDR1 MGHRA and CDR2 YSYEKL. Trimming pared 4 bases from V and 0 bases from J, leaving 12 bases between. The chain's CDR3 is CASSRSGTLNTEAFF. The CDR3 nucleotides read TGCGCCAGCAGCCGCTCCGGAACGTTGAACACTGAAGCTTTCTTT.

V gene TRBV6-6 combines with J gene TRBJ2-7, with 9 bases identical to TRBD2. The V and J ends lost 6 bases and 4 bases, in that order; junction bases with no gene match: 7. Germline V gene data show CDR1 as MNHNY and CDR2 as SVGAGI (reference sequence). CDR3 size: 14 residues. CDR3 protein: CASSAGTSRYEQYF. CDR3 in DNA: TGTGCCAGCAGCGCTGGGACTAGCCGATACGAGCAGTACTTC.

CDR3: CASSISGQGPSPLHF. CDR3 DNA: TGTGCCAGTAGTATCTCTGGACAGGGTCCTTCACCCCTCCACTTT. The chain carries TRBV19 and TRBJ1-6; 8 bases map to TRBD1. J lost 9 bases, V lost 3 bases, and 7 bases had no gene match. Germline V gene sequence: CDR1 LNHDA, CDR2 SQIVND (reference sequence). The CDR3 loop spans 15 amino acids.

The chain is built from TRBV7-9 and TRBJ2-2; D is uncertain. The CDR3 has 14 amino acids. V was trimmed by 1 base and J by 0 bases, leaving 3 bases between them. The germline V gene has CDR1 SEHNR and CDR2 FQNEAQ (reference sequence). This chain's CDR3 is CASSLVSNTGELFF. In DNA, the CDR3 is TGTGCCAGCAGCTTAGTCTCGAACACCGGGGAGCTGTTTTTT.

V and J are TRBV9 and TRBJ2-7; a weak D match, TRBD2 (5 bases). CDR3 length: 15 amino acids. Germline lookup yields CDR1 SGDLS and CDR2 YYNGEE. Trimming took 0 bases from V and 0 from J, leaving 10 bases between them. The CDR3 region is CASSVGGQNSYEQYF. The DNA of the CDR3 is TGTGCCAGCAGCGTAGGCGGGCAAAACTCCTACGAGCAGTACTTC.

For the CDR3, the DNA is TGTGCCAGCAGCCCCACCAGGGGGGACACTGAAGCTTTCTTT. This codes for CASSPTRGDTEAFF. The chain couples TRBV7-3 to TRBJ1-1; TRBD1 aligns across 7 bases. From germline, CDR1 is SGHTA and CDR2 FQGTGA. The CDR3 has 14 amino acids. V gave up 5 bases and J gave up 3 bases; unmatched junction bases: 6.

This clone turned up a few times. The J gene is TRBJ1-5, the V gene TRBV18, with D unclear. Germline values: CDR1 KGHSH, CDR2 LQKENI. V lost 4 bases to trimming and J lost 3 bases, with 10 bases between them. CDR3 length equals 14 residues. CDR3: CASSLRAVNQPQHF. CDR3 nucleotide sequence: TGTGCCAGCTCACTTAGGGCCGTCAATCAGCCCCAGCATTTT.

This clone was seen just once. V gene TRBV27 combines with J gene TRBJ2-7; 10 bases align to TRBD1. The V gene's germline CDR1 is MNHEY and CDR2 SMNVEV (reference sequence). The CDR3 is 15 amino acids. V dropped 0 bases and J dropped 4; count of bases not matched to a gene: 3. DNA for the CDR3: TGTGCCAGCAGTTTATCGGCGGGACAGGGGTACGAGCAGTACTTC. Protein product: CASSLSAGQGYEQYF.

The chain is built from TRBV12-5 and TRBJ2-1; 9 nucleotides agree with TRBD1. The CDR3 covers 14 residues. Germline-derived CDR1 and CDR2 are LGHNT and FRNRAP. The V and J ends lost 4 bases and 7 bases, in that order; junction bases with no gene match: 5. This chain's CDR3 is CASGSGQGFNEQFF. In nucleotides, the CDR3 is TGTGCTAGTGGTTCGGGACAGGGTTTTAATGAGCAGTTCTTC. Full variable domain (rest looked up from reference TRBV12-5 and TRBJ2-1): DARVTQTPRHKVTEMGQEVTMRCQPILGHNTVFWYRQTMMQGLELLAYFRNRAPLDDSGMPKDRFSAEMPDATLATLKIQPSEPRDSAVYFCASGSGQGFNEQFFGPGTRLTVL.

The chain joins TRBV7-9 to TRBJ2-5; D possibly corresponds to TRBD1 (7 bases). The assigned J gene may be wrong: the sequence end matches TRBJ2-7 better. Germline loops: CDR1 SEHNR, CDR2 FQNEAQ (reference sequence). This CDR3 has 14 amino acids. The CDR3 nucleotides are TGTGCCAGCAACAAAGGGGGCGGGATTTACGAGCAGTACTTC. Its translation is CASNKGGGIYEQYF.

The CDR3 region is CASSQARNYEQYF. In DNA form, the CDR3 reads TGTGCCAGCAGCCAAGCAAGAAACTACGAGCAGTACTTC. This chain joins TRBV4-2 and TRBJ2-7; the D is unclear. The germline V gene encodes CDR1 LGHNA and CDR2 YNFKEQ. V was clipped by 1 base and J by 3 bases, with 7 bases between them. CDR3 size: 13 residues.

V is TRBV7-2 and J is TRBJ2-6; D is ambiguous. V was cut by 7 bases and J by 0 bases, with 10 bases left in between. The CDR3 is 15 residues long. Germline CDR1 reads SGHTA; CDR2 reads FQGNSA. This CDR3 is CASTLRFSGANVLTF. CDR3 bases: TGTGCCAGCACCCTGAGGTTCTCTGGGGCCAACGTCCTGACTTTC.

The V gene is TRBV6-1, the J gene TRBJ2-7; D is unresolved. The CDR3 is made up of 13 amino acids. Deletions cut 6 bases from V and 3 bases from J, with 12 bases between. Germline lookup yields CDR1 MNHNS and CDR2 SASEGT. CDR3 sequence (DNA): TGTGCCAGCAGGGAGACATCTCACTACGAGCAGTACTTC. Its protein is CASRETSHYEQYF.

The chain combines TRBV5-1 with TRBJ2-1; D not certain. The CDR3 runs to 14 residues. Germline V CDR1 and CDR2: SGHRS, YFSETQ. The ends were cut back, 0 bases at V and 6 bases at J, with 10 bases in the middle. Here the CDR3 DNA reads TGCGCCAGCAGCTTGGGGTCCGAACCCAATGAGCAGTTCTTC. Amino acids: CASSLGSEPNEQFF.

The chain's CDR3 is CASSSTQGNQPQHF. CDR3 bases: TGTGCCAGCAGCTCCACGCAGGGCAATCAGCCCCAGCATTTT. V and J are TRBV7-9 and TRBJ1-5; D not certain. This CDR3 has 14 residues. Trimming removed 4 bases from V and 2 bases from J, with 9 bases in between. The germline V gene has CDR1 SEHNR and CDR2 FQNEAQ (reference sequence). The whole variable domain, filled in from reference TRBV7-9 and TRBJ1-5, reads DTGVSQNPRHKITKRGQNVTFRCDPISEHNRLYWYRQTLGQGPEFLTYFQNEAQLEKSRLLSDRFSAERPKGSFSTLEIQRTEQGDSAMYLCASSSTQGNQPQHFGDGTRLSIL.